The 20 T cell receptor beta chains given below trace back to one sample, sequenced in a study of OX40 agonist ivuxolimab in advanced cancers. The library came from the immunoSEQ multiplex PCR assay. The immuneACCESS repertoire file appears here via TCRdb, limited to in-frame rearrangements. These files lack a portion of the clones; in checked studies, under half of the deficit traces to unresolved V genes, and the cause of the others is not known. This sample lists fewer than 35,000 clones; about four fifths were detected once. The ten largest make up less than 25% of the sample. Source: CD4+ or CD8+ T cells sorted from blood, taken in a trial of the OX40 agonist ivuxolimab. These receptors were taken from an adult with an advanced solid tumor such as melanoma, head and neck, liver or kidney cancer.

CDR3 sequence (DNA): TGCGCCAGCAGTAGCGGGAGTGACTACGAGCAGTACTTC. Amino acid sequence: CASSSGSDYEQYF. The chain is built from TRBV5-1 and TRBJ2-7; 9 bases are a match to TRBD2. The ends lost 5 bases at V and 3 bases at J; junction bases unmatched: 3. CDR1 is SGHRS and CDR2 is YFSETQ in the germline V gene. The CDR3 extends over 13 amino acids. The full variable domain, in which reference TRBV5-1 and TRBJ2-7 provide the parts outside the CDR3, is KAGVTQTPRYLIKTRGQQVTLSCSPISGHRSVSWYQQTPGQGLQFLFEYFSETQRNKGNFPGRFSGRQFSNSRSEMNVSTLELGDSALYLCASSSGSDYEQYFGPGTRLTVT.

The chain has TRBV29-1 and TRBJ1-1, with D hard to call. V lost 0 bases and J lost 11, with 13 bases in between. The CDR3 consists of 12 residues. Germline CDR1 and CDR2: SQVTM and ANQGSEA. Here the CDR3 DNA reads TGCAGCGTTGAAGATCATAGTAGTGGCGCTTTCTTT. This sequence encodes CSVEDHSSGAFF.

This clone showed up just a few times. This chain connects TRBV21-1 to TRBJ2-7; the DNA was not compared with TRBD1, the D call given in the table. TRBV21-1 is recorded as a pseudogene. The CDR3 consists of 14 residues. In nucleotides, the CDR3 is TGTGCCAGCAGCAACAGGGCACCCTCCTACGAGCAGTACTTC. Protein sequence: CASSNRAPSYEQYF.

The gene calls are TRBV6-6 and TRBJ2-4, with 8 bases aligning to TRBD1. The J segment lost 7 bases and the V segment lost 2 bases, leaving 10 bases of the junction unmatched. The germline V gene encodes CDR1 MNHNY and CDR2 SVGAGI (reference sequence). CDR3 length: 16 amino acids. The CDR3 DNA sequence: TGTGCCAGCAGTTACACTCGACAGGGGTTGGGGAACATTCAGTACTTC. It codes for CASSYTRQGLGNIQYF.

V and J are TRBV2 and TRBJ1-1; no reliable D call. The length of the CDR3 is 15 residues. CDR1 and CDR2 (germline): SNHLY, FYNNEI. Trimming removed 7 bases at V and 0 bases at J, with 15 bases between. In nucleotides, the CDR3 is TGTGCCAGCACGAATGAGCGGTCCATGAACACTGAAGCTTTCTTT. The encoded protein is CASTNERSMNTEAFF.

CDR3 loop: CASSAVLPQGTEAFF. The CDR3 nucleotides are TGTGCCAGCAGTGCGGTTCTACCGCAGGGCACTGAAGCTTTCTTT. This chain links TRBV25-1 with TRBJ1-1, with D perhaps TRBD1 (5 bases). Germline assignment: CDR1 MGHDK and CDR2 SYGVNS. Trimming pared 4 bases from V and 4 bases from J, leaving 16 bases between. The CDR3 covers 15 residues. The whole variable domain, filled in from reference TRBV25-1 and TRBJ1-1, reads EADIYQTPRYLVIGTGKKITLECSQTMGHDKMYWYQQDPGMELHLIHYSYGVNSTEKGDLSSESTVSRIRTEHFPLTLESARPSHTSQYLCASSAVLPQGTEAFFGQGTRLTVV.

V and J are TRBV6-5 and TRBJ1-4; D is uncertain. The CDR3 extends over 14 amino acids. Trimming stripped 1 base from V and 8 bases from J, with 11 bases between. Per germline, CDR1 MNHEY and CDR2 SVGAGI. The CDR3 region has the DNA TGTGCCAGCAGTTACTTCGGGAACCAGGAAAAACTGTTTTTT. Translated: CASSYFGNQEKLFF.

This sequence joins TRBV5-8 and TRBJ1-5, with 9 bases identical to TRBD1. The CDR3 runs 15 residues. CDR1 and CDR2 (germline): SGHTS, YDEGEE. Germline trimming cut 5 bases from V and 6 bases from J; bases unmatched to any gene: 9. In DNA form, the CDR3 reads TGTGCCAGCAGGCGAGACAGGGGGAGAGGTCAGCCCCAGCATTTT. This sequence encodes CASRRDRGRGQPQHF. Together with reference TRBV5-8 and TRBJ1-5, the CDR3 gives the full variable domain: EAGVTQSPTHLIKTRGQQATLRCSPISGHTSVYWYQQALGLGLQFLLWYDEGEERNRGNFPPRFSGRQFPNYSSELNVNALELEDSALYLCASRRDRGRGQPQHFGDGTRLSIL.

This chain connects TRBV25-1 to TRBJ1-1, with D hard to call. Germline loops: CDR1 MGHDK, CDR2 SYGVNS. V lost 3 bases, J lost 7 bases, and 0 bases lay in between. This CDR3 is 9 amino acids long. CDR3 nucleotide sequence: TGTGCCAGCAGTGATGAAGCTTTCTTT. It translates to CASSDEAFF.

This clone came up once. CDR3 loop: CASSYSFGGLNTEAFF. The CDR3 nucleotides are TGTGCCAGCAGTTACTCGTTCGGGGGGTTGAACACTGAAGCTTTCTTT. The chain has TRBV6-5 and TRBJ1-1; D is possibly TRBD1 (5 bases). CDR1 and CDR2 from the germline V gene are MNHEY and SVGAGI. The CDR3 covers 16 residues. The V and J ends lost 0 bases and 0 bases respectively, with 11 bases between them.

This clone occurred a few times. This sequence joins TRBV28 and TRBJ1-2; 8 bases fit TRBD1. CDR1 is MDHEN and CDR2 is SYDVKM in the germline V gene. V shed 7 bases, J shed 8 bases, and the junction held 15 bases outside the gene matches. The CDR3 is 15 residues long. The CDR3 loop is CASTSRSRGREGYTF. CDR3 sequence (DNA): TGTGCCAGCACCTCCCGGTCCAGGGGGCGAGAGGGCTACACCTTC.

The chain couples TRBV19 to TRBJ1-3; D not resolved. This CDR3 comprises 15 residues. V was pared by 3 bases and J by 0 bases, with 9 bases between. CDR1 is LNHDA and CDR2 is SQIVND in the germline V gene (reference sequence). Written as DNA, the CDR3 is TGTGCCAGTAGTATTCTTCTGAGCTCTGGAAACACCATATATTTT. It specifies CASSILLSSGNTIYF.

The chain is built from TRBV15 and TRBJ2-1, with 7 bases aligning to TRBD2. Trimming at V came to 1 base and at J to 5 bases, leaving 14 bases not matched to a gene. Germline V gene data show CDR1 as LNHNV and CDR2 as YYDKDF (reference sequence). This CDR3 comprises 18 residues. The CDR3 nucleotides read TGTGCCACCAGCAGAGCCGCAACCGGGAGGCTGCACCACAATGAGCAGTTCTTC. It specifies CATSRAATGRLHHNEQFF.

The chain carries TRBV5-4 and TRBJ2-2; 7 bases line up with TRBD1. V was pared by 0 bases and J by 5 bases, with 7 bases of the junction left unmatched. This CDR3 has 16 residues. The germline V gene has CDR1 SGHNT and CDR2 YYREEE (reference sequence). For the CDR3, the DNA is TGTGCCAGCAGCTTGGATCCAGGGGGTGGTACCGGGGAGCTGTTTTTT. It specifies CASSLDPGGGTGELFF.

The J gene is TRBJ2-7, the V gene TRBV7-2; D remains unclear. From germline, CDR1 is SGHTA and CDR2 FQGNSA. V lost 4 bases to trimming and J lost 2 bases, with 15 bases between them. This CDR3 comprises 15 residues. The CDR3 sequence: CASSSPPPVTYEQYF. CDR3 bases: TGTGCCAGCAGCTCCCCGCCCCCGGTGACCTACGAGCAGTACTTC.

Only a few counts were recorded for this clone. A read error is possible here, since a much larger clone lies one base away. The V and J genes are TRBV7-9 and TRBJ2-2, with D perhaps matching TRBD2 (6 bases). V was trimmed by 0 bases and J by 1 base, leaving 6 bases between them. Germline V gives CDR1 SEHNR, CDR2 FQNEAQ (reference sequence). This CDR3 has 15 residues. CDR3 nucleotides: TGTGCCAGCAGCTTAGCGGGGGGGAACACCGGGGAGCTGTTTTTT. The encoded protein is CASSLAGGNTGELFF. The full variable domain, with the rest looked up from reference TRBV7-9 and TRBJ2-2, is DTGVSQNPRHKITKRGQNVTFRCDPISEHNRLYWYRQTLGQGPEFLTYFQNEAQLEKSRLLSDRFSAERPKGSFSTLEIQRTEQGDSAMYLCASSLAGGNTGELFFGEGSRLTVL.

This sequence joins TRBV6-5 and TRBJ2-2, with D possibly called TRBD1 or TRBD2 (5 bases each). The CDR3 contains 15 residues. Germline V gene sequence: CDR1 MNHEY, CDR2 SVGAGI. The germline V and J ends were trimmed by 4 bases and 7 bases, with 16 bases remaining between them. The CDR3 coding sequence is TGTGCCAGCAGTTCCGGGACCCTCGGCGACGGGGAGCTGTTTTTT. It encodes CASSSGTLGDGELFF.

This clone was observed a handful of times. The chain joins TRBV15 to TRBJ2-1; weak D call: TRBD2 (6 bases). CDR1 is LNHNV, CDR2 YYDKDF, per germline (reference sequence). The V gene lost 0 bases and the J gene lost 7 bases, with 16 bases spanning the gap. The CDR3 spans 16 residues. The CDR3 loop is CATSRDRTIGGNEQFF. The CDR3 DNA is TGTGCCACCAGCAGAGATCGGACTATCGGTGGGAATGAGCAGTTCTTC.

This clone was seen just once. The chain couples TRBV6-5 to TRBJ2-7; D possibly corresponds to TRBD2 (6 bases). CDR1 is MNHEY, CDR2 SVGAGI, per germline. The CDR3 is 15 residues long. Trimming left V 4 bases short and J 3 bases short, with 16 bases between. Written as DNA, the CDR3 is TGTGCCAGCAGTTCGCCGACGGGAGCCAGCTACGAGCAGTACTTC. This gives the protein CASSSPTGASYEQYF.

The chain employs TRBV6-1 and TRBJ1-2; 8 bases map to TRBD1. Germline V gene lookup returns CDR1 MNHNS and CDR2 SASEGT. The CDR3 totals 14 residues. V shed 6 bases, J shed 4 bases, and the junction held 7 bases outside the gene matches. CDR3 protein: CASRFQGASYGYTF. CDR3 bases: TGTGCCAGCAGGTTTCAGGGGGCCAGCTATGGCTACACCTTC.